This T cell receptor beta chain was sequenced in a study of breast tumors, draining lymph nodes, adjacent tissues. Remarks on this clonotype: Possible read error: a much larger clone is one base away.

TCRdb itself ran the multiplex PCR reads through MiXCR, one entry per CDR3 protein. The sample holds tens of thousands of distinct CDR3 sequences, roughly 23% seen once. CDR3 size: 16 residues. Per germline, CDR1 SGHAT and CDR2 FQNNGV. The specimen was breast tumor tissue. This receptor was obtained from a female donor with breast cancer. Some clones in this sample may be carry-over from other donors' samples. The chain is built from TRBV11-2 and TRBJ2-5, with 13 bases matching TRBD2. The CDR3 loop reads CASSSGTSGNQETQHF. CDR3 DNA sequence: TGTGCCAGCAGCTCTGGGACTAGCGGGAATCAAGAGACCCAGCACTTC.